The T cell receptor (beta chain) described here comes from a study of CD8+CD57+ T cells in acquired aplastic anemia. General observations from the study: Patients and controls were found to share twenty-nine CD8+ CDR3 sequences.

A word on this clonotype: Antigen specificity is unknown.

The template for TCR beta VDJ and CDR3 sequence profiling was genomic DNA. TCRdb re-called the reads through MiXCR, storing one row per CDR3 protein. The table shows some 170,000 distinct CDR3 sequences, with 70% to 75% occurring only once. For sequencing, patients were chosen who had shown expansion of CD8+CD57+ cells by flow cytometry. The sample comprised sorted CD4+, CD8+, or CD8+CD57+ T cells (not recorded which) from PBMCs. This receptor was taken from a human donor with aplastic anemia.

The CDR3 reads CASSLEGGGGYEQYF. The CDR3 DNA follows: TGTGCCAGCAGCTTAGAAGGCGGGGGAGGCTACGAGCAGTACTTC. V and J are TRBV7-9 and TRBJ2-7, with 7 bases fitting TRBD2. In germline, CDR1 is SEHNR, CDR2 FQNEAQ (reference sequence). Trimming at V came to 1 base and at J to 3 bases, leaving 6 bases not matched to a gene. The CDR3 covers 15 residues.